The 24 T cell receptor beta chains below come from one sample, sequenced in a study of metastatic and nonmetastatic thyroid tumors. TCRdb reassembled clones from the PCR reads with MiXCR. Of about 52,000 clones listed, around a sixth were seen once; the top ten hold 2.5% to 3%. Each patient went into thyroid surgery without having received any treatment. Sample: blood. All receptors derive from a female donor with papillary thyroid cancer or a benign thyroid nodule (not recorded which). Some clones in this sample may be carry-over from other donors' samples.

As concerns this clone: The junction does not match germline at one end; this may be a read error. The V call is TRBV7-8, the J call TRBJ2-6, with 8 nucleotides matching TRBD2. CDR3 length: 18 amino acids. Germline V gives CDR1 SGHVS, CDR2 FQNEAQ. In DNA form, the CDR3 reads TGTGCCAGCAACAGCGCGGGACTAGACTTCGGCGGGGACAACGTCCTGACTTTC. Its protein is CASNSAGLDFGGDNVLTF.

This clone was seen repeatedly, ten times or more. J is TRBJ1-1 and V is TRBV2; D perhaps matches TRBD1 (5 bases). The V and J ends lost 6 bases and 1 base respectively, with 12 bases between them. The V gene's germline CDR1 is SNHLY and CDR2 FYNNEI. This CDR3 is 14 amino acids long. This CDR3 reads CASRPGAGNTEAFF. The CDR3 bases are TGTGCCAGCAGGCCTGGGGCAGGGAACACTGAAGCTTTCTTT.

This clone showed up many times. The chain has TRBV11-2 and TRBJ2-4, with a weak D call TRBD1 (5 bases). CDR3 length: 16 residues. From germline, CDR1 is SGHAT and CDR2 FQNNGV. V was cut by 2 bases and J by 4 bases, with 15 bases left in between. Here the CDR3 DNA reads TGTGCCAGCAGCTTAAGTGTCGAGACAGAGAAAAACATTCAGTACTTC. Translating it yields CASSLSVETEKNIQYF. Based on the CDR3 plus reference TRBV11-2 and TRBJ2-4, the full variable domain is EAGVAQSPRYKIIEKRQSVAFWCNPISGHATLYWYQQILGQGPKLLIQFQNNGVVDDSQLPKDRFSAERLKGVDSTLKIQPAKLEDSAVYLCASSLSVETEKNIQYFGAGTRLSVL.

This clone was detected ten times or more. The chain recombines TRBV20-1 with TRBJ1-4; D gene ambiguous. Deletions cut 6 bases from V and 10 bases from J, with 15 bases between. This CDR3 has 12 residues. The germline V gene has CDR1 DFQATT and CDR2 SNEGSKA (reference sequence). Here the CDR3 reads CSAIDKDRKLFF. The CDR3 coding sequence is TGCAGTGCCATAGACAAGGACCGAAAACTGTTTTTT.

This clone was detected many times. The chain links TRBV19 to TRBJ2-3, with TRBD2 matching 10 bases. V lost 3 bases to trimming and J lost 3 bases; unmatched junction nucleotides: 6. CDR1 is LNHDA, CDR2 SQIVND, per germline (reference sequence). This CDR3 has 16 residues. This chain's CDR3 is CASSIAGTSDTDTQYF. DNA for the CDR3: TGTGCCAGTAGTATCGCCGGGACTAGCGATACAGATACGCAGTATTTT.

Details on this clone: A clone one base away is much larger, so this may be a read error. The chain has TRBV3-1 and TRBJ1-4, with D possibly being TRBD1 (6 bases). Germline loops: CDR1 LGHDT, CDR2 YNNKEL (reference sequence). CDR3 length: 16 residues. The CDR3 DNA reads TGTGCCAGCAGCCAAGATTGGGGGGCAACTAATGGAAAACTGTTTTTT. The encoded protein is CASSQDWGATNGKLFF.

This clone was seen at least ten times. Other DNA variants within this sample encode the same CDR3. This chain uses TRBV3-1 with TRBJ2-3; TRBD2 agrees at 9 bases. There are 14 residues in the CDR3. Losses at the gene ends were 6 bases for V and 5 bases for J; bases not matched to a gene: 6. The germline V gene encodes CDR1 LGHDT and CDR2 YNNKEL (reference sequence). DNA of the CDR3: TGTGCCAGCAGGGCGGGACTAGCTATAGATACGCAGTATTTT. This translates into CASRAGLAIDTQYF.

The chain joins TRBV6-1 to TRBJ2-1, with a tentative D call TRBD1 (6 bases). The CDR3 covers 14 residues. V lost 11 bases, J lost 8 bases, and 22 bases lay in between. Looked up from germline, CDR1 is MNHNS and CDR2 is SASEGT. DNA of the CDR3: TGTGCCGGGGCGTCCGGACAGTGCGGTCATGAGCAGTTCTTC. Translating it yields CAGASGQCGHEQFF.

This clone occurred many times. The rearrangement uses TRBV18 and TRBJ2-3; TRBD2 matches at 7 bases. The germline gives CDR1 KGHSH, CDR2 LQKENI. J lost 1 base, V lost 6 bases, and 7 bases had no gene match. The CDR3 extends over 15 amino acids. The CDR3 DNA follows: TGTGCCAGCTCCCCCGCTAGCGGCGGCACAGATACGCAGTATTTT. Translating it yields CASSPASGGTDTQYF. The entire variable domain, with the rest obtained from reference TRBV18 and TRBJ2-3, is as follows: NAGVMQNPRHLVRRRGQEARLRCSPMKGHSHVYWYRQLPEEGLKFMVYLQKENIIDESGMPKERFSAEFPKEGPSILRIQQVVRGDSAAYFCASSPASGGTDTQYFGPGTRLTVL.

This clone was picked up many times. V gene TRBV12-3 or TRBV12-4 combines with J gene TRBJ1-1; D unclear. The CDR3 is 11 residues long. V lost 8 bases and J lost 1, with 5 bases in between. This CDR3 reads CASRANTEAFF. The CDR3 DNA is TGTGCCAGCCGGGCGAACACTGAAGCTTTCTTT.

This clone was detected many times. Since a much larger clone is just one base distant, this may be a read error. This chain links TRBV28 with TRBJ1-5, with D perhaps TRBD1 (5 bases). This CDR3 comprises 15 residues. Germline-derived CDR1 and CDR2 are MDHEN and SYDVKM. CDR3: CVSSLLSTVNQPQHF. The CDR3 coding sequence is TGTGTCAGCAGTTTACTGTCGACAGTCAATCAGCCCCAGCATTTT.

This chain connects TRBV28 to TRBJ2-7; TRBD1 might be the D (5 bases). V shed 3 bases and J shed 4 bases, with 16 bases lying between them. The CDR3 totals 15 residues. Germline assignment: CDR1 MDHEN and CDR2 SYDVKM. CDR3 coding DNA: TGTGCCAGCAGTTTTGTCAGGACATTGACTTACGAGCAGTACTTC. This codes for CASSFVRTLTYEQYF.

This clone was counted ten times or more. CDR3 in DNA: TGTGCCACCAGTGACCACAGGGGGCAGGCAGATACGCAGTATTTT. Its translation: CATSDHRGQADTQYF. This chain joins TRBV24-1 and TRBJ2-3; 9 bases fit TRBD1. This CDR3 spans 15 amino acids. The junction had 5 bases not matched to a gene; V was cut back by 4 bases and J by 4 bases. Germline CDR1 is KGHDR and CDR2 is SFDVKD.

This chain joins TRBV30 and TRBJ2-2, with 9 bases aligning to TRBD1. This CDR3 comprises 15 residues. After removal of 5 bases from V and 3 bases from J, the junction contained 7 bases not matched to a gene. Germline V gene lookup returns CDR1 GTSNPN and CDR2 SVGIG (reference sequence). CDR3 DNA sequence: TGTGCCTGGGGACGGGACAGGGTGTACACCGGGGAGCTGTTTTTT. This translates into CAWGRDRVYTGELFF.

This clone was detected ten times or more. The V call is TRBV6-1, the J call TRBJ2-5; D is possibly TRBD2 (6 bases). CDR1 is MNHNS, CDR2 SASEGT, per germline. This CDR3 is 15 amino acids long. The germline V and J ends were trimmed by 5 bases and 1 base, with 14 bases remaining between them. The CDR3 sequence is CASSRVFSGQETQYF. The CDR3 DNA reads as TGTGCCAGCAGTCGTGTTTTTAGCGGCCAAGAGACCCAGTACTTC.

This clone came up many times. The chain is built from TRBV20-1 and TRBJ2-1; no clear D. CDR3 length equals 15 residues. The germline V gene encodes CDR1 DFQATT and CDR2 SNEGSKA (reference sequence). V lost 0 bases and J lost 0, with 9 bases in between. As DNA, the CDR3 is TGCAGTGCTAGAGATATCGAGAGCTCCTACAATGAGCAGTTCTTC. This codes for CSARDIESSYNEQFF.

In its sample, this clone was seen a few times. The chain recombines TRBV3-1 with TRBJ1-1; 7 bases line up with TRBD1. This CDR3 spans 16 amino acids. The V gene end was trimmed by 4 bases and the J gene end by 2 bases; junction bases not matched to a gene: 10. The germline gives CDR1 LGHDT, CDR2 YNNKEL (reference sequence). CDR3 in amino acids: CASSPIMTGINTEAFF. The CDR3 nucleotides are TGTGCCAGCAGCCCAATTATGACAGGGATCAACACTGAAGCTTTCTTT.

This clone has a handful of counts. This chain uses TRBV6-2 or TRBV6-3 with TRBJ1-6; D gene uncertain. V gave up 7 bases and J gave up 12 bases, with 10 bases separating them. Germline lookup yields CDR1 MNHEY and CDR2 SVGEGT. This CDR3 contains 11 residues. CDR3 region: CASIIRVPLHF. CDR3 nucleotides: TGTGCCAGCATCATACGGGTACCCCTCCACTTT.

On this clone itself: One end of the junction varies from germline; a read error may be responsible. The chain has TRBV7-3 and TRBJ2-1; perhaps TRBD1 as D (5 bases). The CDR3 is 15 amino acids. Germline V gene data show CDR1 as SGHTA and CDR2 as FQGTGA. The CDR3 loop reads CASILIGRAWNEQFF. The CDR3 region has the DNA TGTGCCAGCATCTTAATCGGCAGGGCGTGGAATGAGCAGTTCTTC. The entire variable domain, with the rest obtained from reference TRBV7-3 and TRBJ2-1, is as follows: GAGVSQTPSNKVTEKGKYVELRCDPISGHTALYWYRQSLGQGPEFLIYFQGTGAADDSGLPNDRFFAVRPEGSVSTLKIQRTERGDSAVYLCASILIGRAWNEQFFGPGTRLTVL.

J is TRBJ2-2 and V is TRBV9, with 10 nucleotides matching TRBD2. The CDR3 is 17 amino acids. V gave up 6 bases and J gave up 7 bases; unmatched junction bases: 15. From germline, CDR1 is SGDLS and CDR2 YYNGEE. CDR3 protein: CASIALAGVPRGGELFF. As DNA, the CDR3 is TGTGCCAGCATCGCCCTAGCGGGAGTGCCGAGGGGCGGGGAGCTGTTTTTT.

This clone was seen at least ten times. The V call is TRBV29-1, the J call TRBJ2-5; 13 bases match TRBD2. Trimming cost V 6 bases and J 5 bases; bases outside gene matches: 9. The germline CDR1 and CDR2 sequences are SQVTM and ANQGSEA. The CDR3 spans 15 residues. This CDR3 is CSVDGLAGEGETQYF. The DNA of the CDR3 is TGCAGCGTCGACGGACTAGCGGGGGAGGGGGAGACCCAGTACTTC.

At least ten counts were recorded for this clone. The chain combines TRBV11-2 with TRBJ1-2, with D possibly matching TRBD1 (6 bases). The CDR3 consists of 15 residues. Trimming left V 4 bases short and J 7 bases short, with 19 bases between. CDR1 and CDR2 from the germline V gene are SGHAT and FQNNGV. The CDR3: CASSSLRGSGGGYTF. In DNA, the CDR3 is TGTGCCAGCAGCTCCCTTAGGGGGAGTGGTGGTGGCTACACCTTC. Combining the CDR3 with reference TRBV11-2 and TRBJ1-2 gives the whole variable domain EAGVAQSPRYKIIEKRQSVAFWCNPISGHATLYWYQQILGQGPKLLIQFQNNGVVDDSQLPKDRFSAERLKGVDSTLKIQPAKLEDSAVYLCASSSLRGSGGGYTFGSGTRLTVV.

Ten or more counts support this clone. This chain connects TRBV19 to TRBJ1-2, with TRBD1 matching 8 bases. Per germline, CDR1 LNHDA and CDR2 SQIVND (reference sequence). With V trimmed by 7 bases and J by 4 bases, 8 bases remained unmatched. The CDR3 is 14 residues long. The CDR3: CASMPRGTGYGYTF. CDR3 in DNA: TGTGCCAGTATGCCCCGCGGGACAGGCTATGGCTACACCTTC.

This clone was picked up a small number of times. Compared with germline, one end of the junction differs, possibly owing to a read error. The J gene is TRBJ2-7, the V gene TRBV28; unclear D gene. Germline V CDR1 and CDR2: MDHEN, SYDVKM. CDR3 length: 12 amino acids. CDR3 nucleotide sequence: TGTGCAAGCAGTTCCAGCCCCTACGAGCAGTACTTC. Residues: CASSSSPYEQYF.